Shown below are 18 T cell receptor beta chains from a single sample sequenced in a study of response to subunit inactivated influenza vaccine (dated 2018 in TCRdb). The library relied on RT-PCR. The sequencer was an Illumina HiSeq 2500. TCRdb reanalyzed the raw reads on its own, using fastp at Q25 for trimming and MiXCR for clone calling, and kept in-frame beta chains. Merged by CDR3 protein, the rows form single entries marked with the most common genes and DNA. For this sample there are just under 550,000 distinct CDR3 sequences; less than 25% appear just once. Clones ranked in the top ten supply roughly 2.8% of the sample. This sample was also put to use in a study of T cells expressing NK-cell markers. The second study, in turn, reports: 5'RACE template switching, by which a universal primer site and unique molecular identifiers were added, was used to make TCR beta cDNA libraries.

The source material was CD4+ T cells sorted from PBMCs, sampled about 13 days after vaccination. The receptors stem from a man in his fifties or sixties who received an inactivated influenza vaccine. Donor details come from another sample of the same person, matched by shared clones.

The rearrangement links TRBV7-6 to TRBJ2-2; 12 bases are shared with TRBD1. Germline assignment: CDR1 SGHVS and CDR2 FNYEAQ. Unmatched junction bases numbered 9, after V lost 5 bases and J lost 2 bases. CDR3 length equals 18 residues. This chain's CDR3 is CASSPTGTGGGNTGELFF. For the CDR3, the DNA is TGTGCCAGCAGCCCAACCGGGACAGGGGGCGGTAACACCGGGGAGCTGTTTTTT.

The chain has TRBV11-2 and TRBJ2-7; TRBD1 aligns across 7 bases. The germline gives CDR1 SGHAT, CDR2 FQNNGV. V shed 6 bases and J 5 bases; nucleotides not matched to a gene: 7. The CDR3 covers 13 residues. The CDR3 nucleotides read TGTGCCAGCAGTGATGGGGACAGCAACGAGCAGTACTTC. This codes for CASSDGDSNEQYF.

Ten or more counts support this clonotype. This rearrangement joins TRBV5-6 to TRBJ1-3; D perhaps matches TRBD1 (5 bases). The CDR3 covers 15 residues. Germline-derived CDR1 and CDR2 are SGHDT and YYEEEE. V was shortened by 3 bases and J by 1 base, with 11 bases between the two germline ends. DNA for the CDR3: TGTGCCAGCAGCTGGGGGACGTTGTCTGGAAACACCATATATTTT. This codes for CASSWGTLSGNTIYF. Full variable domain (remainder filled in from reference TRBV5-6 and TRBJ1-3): DAGVTQSPTHLIKTRGQQVTLRCSPKSGHDTVSWYQQALGQGPQFIFQYYEEEERQRGNFPDRFSGHQFPNYSSELNVNALLLGDSALYLCASSWGTLSGNTIYFGEGSWLTVV.

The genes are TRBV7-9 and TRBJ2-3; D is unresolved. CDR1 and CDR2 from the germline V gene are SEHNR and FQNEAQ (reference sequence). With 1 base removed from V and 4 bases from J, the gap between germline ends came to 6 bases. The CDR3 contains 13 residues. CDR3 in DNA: TGTGCCAGCAGCTTAGATTACCCAGATACGCAGTATTTT. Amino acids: CASSLDYPDTQYF. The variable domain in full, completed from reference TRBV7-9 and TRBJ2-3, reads DTGVSQNPRHKITKRGQNVTFRCDPISEHNRLYWYRQTLGQGPEFLTYFQNEAQLEKSRLLSDRFSAERPKGSFSTLEIQRTEQGDSAMYLCASSLDYPDTQYFGPGTRLTVL.

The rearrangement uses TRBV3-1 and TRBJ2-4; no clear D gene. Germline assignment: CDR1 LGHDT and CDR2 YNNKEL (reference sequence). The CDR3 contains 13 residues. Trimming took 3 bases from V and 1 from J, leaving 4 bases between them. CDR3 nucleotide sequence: TGTGCCAGCAGCCAGGACGCCAAAAACATTCAGTACTTC. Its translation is CASSQDAKNIQYF. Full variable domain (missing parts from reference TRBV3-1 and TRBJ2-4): DTAVSQTPKYLVTQMGNDKSIKCEQNLGHDTMYWYKQDSKKFLKIMFSYNNKELIINETVPNRFSPKSPDKAHLNLHINSLELGDSAVYFCASSQDAKNIQYFGAGTRLSVL.

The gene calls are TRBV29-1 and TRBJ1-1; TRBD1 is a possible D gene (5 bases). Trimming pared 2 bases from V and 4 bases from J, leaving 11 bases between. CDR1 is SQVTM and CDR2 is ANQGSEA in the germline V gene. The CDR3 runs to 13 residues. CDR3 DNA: TGCAGCGTTGAATCCGGGGCGGGCACTGAAGCTTTCTTT. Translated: CSVESGAGTEAFF.

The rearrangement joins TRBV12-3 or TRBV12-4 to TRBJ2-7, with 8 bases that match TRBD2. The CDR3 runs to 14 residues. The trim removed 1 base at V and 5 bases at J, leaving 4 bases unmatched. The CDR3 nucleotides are TGTGCCAGCAGTTTAGGCCTAGCGGGCCACGAGCAGTACTTC. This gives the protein CASSLGLAGHEQYF.

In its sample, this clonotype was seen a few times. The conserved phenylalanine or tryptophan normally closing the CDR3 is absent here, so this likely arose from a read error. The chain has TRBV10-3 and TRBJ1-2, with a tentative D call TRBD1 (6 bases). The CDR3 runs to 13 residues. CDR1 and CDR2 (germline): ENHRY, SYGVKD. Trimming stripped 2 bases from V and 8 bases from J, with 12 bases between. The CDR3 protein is CAISELAGEGYTL. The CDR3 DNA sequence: TGTGCCATCAGTGAGCTGGCAGGGGAAGGCTACACCCTC.

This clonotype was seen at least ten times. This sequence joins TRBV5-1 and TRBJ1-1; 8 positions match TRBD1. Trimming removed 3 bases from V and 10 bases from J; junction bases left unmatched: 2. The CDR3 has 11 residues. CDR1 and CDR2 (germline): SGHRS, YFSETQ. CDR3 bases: TGCGCCAGCAGCTCACAGGGGGTAGCTTTCTTT. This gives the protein CASSSQGVAFF.

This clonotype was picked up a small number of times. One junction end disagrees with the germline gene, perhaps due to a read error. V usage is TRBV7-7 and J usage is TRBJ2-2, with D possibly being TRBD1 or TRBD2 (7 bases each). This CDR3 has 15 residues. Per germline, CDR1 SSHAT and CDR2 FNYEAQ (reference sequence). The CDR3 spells CASSGAAGGSGELFF. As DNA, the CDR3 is TGTGCTAGCAGCGGGGCCGCAGGGGGTTCCGGGGAGCTGTTTTTT.

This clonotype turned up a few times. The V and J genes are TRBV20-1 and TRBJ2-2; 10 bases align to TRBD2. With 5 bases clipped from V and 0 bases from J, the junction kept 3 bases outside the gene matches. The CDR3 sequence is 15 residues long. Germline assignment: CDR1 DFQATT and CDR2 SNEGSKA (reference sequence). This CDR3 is CSAGSGRANTGELFF. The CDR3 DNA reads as TGCAGTGCTGGGAGCGGGAGGGCGAACACCGGGGAGCTGTTTTTT.

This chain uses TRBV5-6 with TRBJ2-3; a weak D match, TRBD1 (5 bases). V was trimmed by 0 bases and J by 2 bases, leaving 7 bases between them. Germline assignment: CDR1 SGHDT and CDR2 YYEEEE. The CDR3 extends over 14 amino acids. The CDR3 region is CASSLGQNTDTQYF. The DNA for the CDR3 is TGTGCCAGCAGCTTGGGACAGAACACAGATACGCAGTATTTT.

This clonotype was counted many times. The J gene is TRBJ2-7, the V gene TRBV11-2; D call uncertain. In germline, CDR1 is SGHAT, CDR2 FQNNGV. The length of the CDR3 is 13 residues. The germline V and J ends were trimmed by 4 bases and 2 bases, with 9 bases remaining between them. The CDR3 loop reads CASSSSVAYEQYF. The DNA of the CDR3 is TGTGCCAGCAGCTCCTCAGTAGCCTACGAGCAGTACTTC.

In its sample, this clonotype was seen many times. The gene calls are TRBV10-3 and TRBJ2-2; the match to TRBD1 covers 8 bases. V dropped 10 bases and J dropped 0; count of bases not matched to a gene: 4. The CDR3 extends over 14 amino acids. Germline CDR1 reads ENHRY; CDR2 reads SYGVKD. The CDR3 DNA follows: TGTGCCACTAGACAGGGGACGAACACCGGGGAGCTGTTTTTT. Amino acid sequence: CATRQGTNTGELFF.

The DNA for the CDR3 is TGCGCCAGCAGCTTGGCCCCAGGGGGCTCCTACGAGCAGTACTTC. It is translated as CASSLAPGGSYEQYF. This chain joins TRBV5-1 and TRBJ2-7, with 7 bases fitting TRBD1. Germline V gene data show CDR1 as SGHRS and CDR2 as YFSETQ. There are 15 residues in the CDR3. V gave up 0 bases and J gave up 0 bases; unmatched junction bases: 3. Full variable domain (remainder filled in from reference TRBV5-1 and TRBJ2-7): KAGVTQTPRYLIKTRGQQVTLSCSPISGHRSVSWYQQTPGQGLQFLFEYFSETQRNKGNFPGRFSGRQFSNSRSEMNVSTLELGDSALYLCASSLAPGGSYEQYFGPGTRLTVT.

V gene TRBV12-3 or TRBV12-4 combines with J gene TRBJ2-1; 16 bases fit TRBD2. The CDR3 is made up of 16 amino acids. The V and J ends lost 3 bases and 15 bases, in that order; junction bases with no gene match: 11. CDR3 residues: CASSLQVGTSGGAPFF. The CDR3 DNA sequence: TGTGCCAGCAGTTTGCAGGTGGGGACTAGCGGGGGGGCCCCGTTCTTC.

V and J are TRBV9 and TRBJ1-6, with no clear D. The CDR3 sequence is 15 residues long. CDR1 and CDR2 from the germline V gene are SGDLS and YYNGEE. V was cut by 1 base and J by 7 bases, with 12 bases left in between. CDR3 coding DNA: TGTGCCAGCAGCGTATCAACCACTGGGAATTCACCCCTCCACTTT. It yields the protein CASSVSTTGNSPLHF. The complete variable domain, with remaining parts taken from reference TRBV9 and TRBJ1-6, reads DSGVTQTPKHLITATGQRVTLRCSPRSGDLSVYWYQQSLDQGLQFLIQYYNGEERAKGNILERFSAQQFPDLHSELNLSSLELGDSALYFCASSVSTTGNSPLHFGNGTRLTVT.

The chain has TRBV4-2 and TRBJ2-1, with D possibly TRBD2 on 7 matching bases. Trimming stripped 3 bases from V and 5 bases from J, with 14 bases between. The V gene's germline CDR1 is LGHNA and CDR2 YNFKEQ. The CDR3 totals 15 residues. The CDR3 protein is CASSQGAGVDNEQFF. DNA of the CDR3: TGTGCCAGCAGCCAGGGGGCGGGGGTGGACAATGAGCAGTTCTTC.